The next 17 T cell receptor beta chains were all read from a single sample in a study of T cell responses to AZD1222 COVID-19 vaccine. The protocol was immunoSEQ multiplex PCR, while the TCRdb copy is restricted to in-frame clones and leaves out a portion. In the table there are roughly 93,000 clones, 90% of which are singletons. This specimen was peripheral blood, taken on day 0 of AZD1222 vaccination. These receptors were taken from an adult in good health.

The gene calls are TRBV5-8 and TRBJ1-5; D may be TRBD1 (5 bases). From germline, CDR1 is SGHTS and CDR2 YDEGEE. V lost 1 base to trimming and J lost 6 bases, with 11 bases between them. The CDR3 length is 14 residues. The CDR3 nucleotides are TGTGCCAGCAGCTTGTACGGGAGGGGTCAGCCCCAGCATTTT. Translation: CASSLYGRGQPQHF.

The V and J genes are TRBV19 and TRBJ2-2; the match to TRBD2 covers 11 bases. The germline V gene encodes CDR1 LNHDA and CDR2 SQIVND (reference sequence). V was pared by 4 bases and J by 2 bases, with 3 bases of the junction left unmatched. This CDR3 has 16 amino acids. CDR3 in DNA: TGTGCCAGTAGTAGACTAGCGGGGAGCAACACCGGGGAGCTGTTTTTT. This codes for CASSRLAGSNTGELFF. The full variable domain, completed using reference TRBV19 and TRBJ2-2, is DGGITQSPKYLFRKEGQNVTLSCEQNLNHDAMYWYRQDPGQGLRLIYYSQIVNDFQKGDIAEGYSVSREKKESFPLTVTSAQKNPTAFYLCASSRLAGSNTGELFFGEGSRLTVL.

This clone turned up a few times. The genes are TRBV28 and TRBJ2-2, with D tentatively TRBD2 (7 bases). V lost 4 bases and J 6 bases, leaving 15 bases between the germline ends. This CDR3 has 15 residues. From germline, CDR1 is MDHEN and CDR2 SYDVKM. The chain's CDR3 is CASSSYLGGAGELFF. The CDR3 region has the DNA TGTGCCAGCAGTTCCTATCTAGGGGGGGCCGGGGAGCTGTTTTTT.

This clone came up once. This chain joins TRBV3-1 (or the pseudogene TRBV3-2) and TRBJ2-3; tentative D call: TRBD1 (5 bases). Trimming took off 1 base at V and 2 bases at J, with 7 bases between the two ends. The CDR3 has 14 residues. The germline V gene encodes CDR1 LGHDT and CDR2 YNNKEL (reference sequence). This chain's CDR3 is CASSQAGPTDTQYF. The DNA of the CDR3 is TGTGCCAGCAGCCAAGCAGGGCCCACAGATACGCAGTATTTT.

The chain uses TRBV24-1 and TRBJ2-7; 8 bases align to TRBD2. The V gene end was trimmed by 9 bases and the J gene end by 3 bases; junction bases not matched to a gene: 12. The CDR3 loop spans 15 amino acids. Germline-derived CDR1 and CDR2 are KGHDR and SFDVKD. In nucleotides, the CDR3 is TGTGCCACCTCACCCAGGGGAGCGGGAGTCTACGAGCAGTACTTC. Residues: CATSPRGAGVYEQYF.

This chain joins TRBV28 and TRBJ1-1; 8 bases align to TRBD1. The germline gives CDR1 MDHEN, CDR2 SYDVKM. After removal of 3 bases from V and 8 bases from J, the junction contained 5 bases not matched to a gene. The CDR3 spans 13 residues. The CDR3 region has the DNA TGTGCCAGCAGTTTTCGAACAGGGGGAGAAGCTTTCTTT. It specifies CASSFRTGGEAFF. The full variable domain, its missing parts supplied by reference TRBV28 and TRBJ1-1, is DVKVTQSSRYLVKRTGEKVFLECVQDMDHENMFWYRQDPGLGLRLIYFSYDVKMKEKGDIPEGYSVSREKKERFSLILESASTNQTSMYLCASSFRTGGEAFFGQGTRLTVV.

The chain links TRBV30 to TRBJ2-7, with 7 bases aligning to TRBD2. Germline assignment: CDR1 GTSNPN and CDR2 SVGIG (reference sequence). The V and J ends lost 5 bases and 4 bases, in that order; junction bases with no gene match: 11. The CDR3 totals 14 residues. CDR3 in amino acids: CAWGNSGLSYEQYF. CDR3 in DNA: TGTGCCTGGGGAAATAGCGGGTTATCTTACGAGCAGTACTTC.

This clone was found once. This chain joins TRBV5-5 and TRBJ2-7, with 7 positions matching TRBD2. The J segment lost 4 bases and the V segment lost 4 bases, leaving 2 bases of the junction unmatched. CDR1 and CDR2 (germline): SGHKS, YYEKEE (reference sequence). This CDR3 is built from 12 residues. CDR3: CASSHGGYEQYF. In DNA form, the CDR3 reads TGTGCCAGCAGCCACGGGGGGTACGAGCAGTACTTC.

This clone was counted once. The CDR3 is CASSSRRGAGDEQFF. CDR3 DNA: TGCGCCAGCAGCTCGAGAAGGGGCGCGGGCGATGAGCAGTTCTTC. The V call is TRBV4-3, the J call TRBJ2-1, with D tentatively TRBD1 or TRBD2 (5 bases each). Germline assignment: CDR1 LGHNA and CDR2 YSLEER. Trimming removed 5 bases at V and 8 bases at J, with 19 bases between. The CDR3 runs 15 residues.

This clone has more than one count but fewer than ten. The chain carries TRBV5-6 and TRBJ2-1; 8 bases are shared with TRBD1. Germline CDR1 reads SGHDT; CDR2 reads YYEEEE. V lost 0 bases to trimming and J lost 10 bases; unmatched junction nucleotides: 9. The CDR3 totals 15 residues. This CDR3 reads CASSLVTQGAVEQFF. CDR3 DNA sequence: TGTGCCAGCAGCTTGGTCACCCAGGGGGCTGTGGAGCAGTTCTTC. Full variable domain (remainder filled in from reference TRBV5-6 and TRBJ2-1): DAGVTQSPTHLIKTRGQQVTLRCSPKSGHDTVSWYQQALGQGPQFIFQYYEEEERQRGNFPDRFSGHQFPNYSSELNVNALLLGDSALYLCASSLVTQGAVEQFFGPGTRLTVL.

The sample holds a few counts of this clone. The chain joins TRBV6-2 or TRBV6-3 to TRBJ2-1; TRBD2 might be the D (6 bases). Trimming cost V 0 bases and J 1 base, with 19 bases left between them. CDR1 and CDR2 from the germline V gene are MNHEY and SVGEGT. The CDR3 is 19 residues long. CDR3 residues: CASSYSIHWRDVSYNEQFF. The CDR3 DNA sequence: TGTGCCAGCAGTTACTCGATTCACTGGCGGGATGTTTCCTACAATGAGCAGTTCTTC.

The CDR3 reads CASSQGLQGYIQYF. DNA of the CDR3: TGTGCCAGCAGCCAAGGATTGCAGGGTTACATTCAGTACTTC. The chain joins TRBV3-1 (or the pseudogene TRBV3-2) to TRBJ2-4, with a tentative D call TRBD1 (5 bases). Germline CDR1 LGHDT, CDR2 YNNKEL (reference sequence). This CDR3 comprises 14 residues. V was cut by 1 base and J by 8 bases, with 12 bases left in between.

This sequence joins TRBV30 and TRBJ2-6; a weak D match, TRBD2 (5 bases). The CDR3 is made up of 15 amino acids. V dropped 4 bases and J dropped 0 bases, with 10 bases sitting between them. Germline V gives CDR1 GTSNPN, CDR2 SVGIG (reference sequence). This CDR3 is CAWTEGSSGANVLTF. Written as DNA, the CDR3 is TGTGCCTGGACGGAAGGGAGCTCTGGGGCCAACGTCCTGACTTTC. The complete variable domain, with remaining parts taken from reference TRBV30 and TRBJ2-6, reads SQTIHQWPATLVQPVGSPLSLECTVEGTSNPNLYWYRQAAGRGLQLLFYSVGIGQISSEVPQNLSASRPQDRQFILSSKKLLLSDSGFYLCAWTEGSSGANVLTFGAGSRLTVL.

CDR3 sequence (DNA): TGTGCCAGTAGTAAGAGCCAGCTCACTGTATCCTACAATGAGCAGTTCTTC. Translated: CASSKSQLTVSYNEQFF. The chain couples TRBV19 to TRBJ2-1; D unresolved. The germline gives CDR1 LNHDA, CDR2 SQIVND (reference sequence). CDR3 length: 17 amino acids. Trimming cost V 4 bases and J 1 base, with 17 bases left between them.

This clone has just one count. J is TRBJ2-7 and V is TRBV5-1; 8 nucleotides align to TRBD1. CDR1 SGHRS and CDR2 YFSETQ come from the germline V gene. The trim removed 3 bases at V and 5 bases at J, leaving 4 bases unmatched. The CDR3 sequence is 13 residues long. CDR3 nucleotides: TGCGCCAGCAGCTACCAGGGGGCCCACGAGCAGTACTTC. This translates into CASSYQGAHEQYF.

This clone was recorded only once. V usage is TRBV2 and J usage is TRBJ2-7, with 10 bases aligning to TRBD2. Germline assignment: CDR1 SNHLY and CDR2 FYNNEI. The CDR3 sequence is 13 residues long. V lost 8 bases, J lost 5 bases, and 6 bases stayed unmatched. CDR3 amino acids: CASAVLAGDEQYF. CDR3 coding DNA: TGTGCCAGCGCGGTGCTAGCGGGAGACGAGCAGTACTTC.

The chain recombines TRBV18 with TRBJ1-6, with D hard to call. V lost 3 bases, J lost 9 bases, and 12 bases lay in between. The V gene's germline CDR1 is KGHSH and CDR2 LQKENI. The length of the CDR3 is 14 residues. The CDR3 DNA is TGTGCCAGCTCACCCTCCGGCACGGGTTCACCCCTCCACTTT. The encoded protein is CASSPSGTGSPLHF.